A selection of T cell receptor beta chains follows, all from one sample in a study of CD8+CD57+ T cells in acquired aplastic anemia. Using its own MiXCR run on the reads, TCRdb lists one record per CDR3 protein. The sample shows a few hundred thousand distinct CDR3 sequences, 65% to 80% of them seen only once. The sample comprised sorted CD4+, CD8+, or CD8+CD57+ T cells (not recorded which) from PBMCs. Receptor source: a human donor in good health, serving as a control. Both conserved end residues are part of each CDR3. The D gene is left open where the match is weak. Clone size is not always given. Where it is, it says once, few, many or a class for expanded clones.

abundance: .
d_gene: .
j_gene: TRBJ1-1
v_gene: TRBV20-1
CDR3aa: CSARVGSNTEAFF
CDR3nt: TGCAGTGCTAGAGTGGGGAGTAACACTGAAGCTTTCTTT

abundance: .
d_gene: TRBD1
j_gene: TRBJ1-6
v_gene: TRBV7-2
CDR3aa: CASSLRQGGNQPQLHF
CDR3nt: TGTGCCAGCAGCTTAAGACAGGGAGGCAATCAGCCACAGCTCCACTTT

abundance: .
d_gene: .
j_gene: TRBJ1-2
v_gene: TRBV9
CDR3aa: CASSPDWGESTF
CDR3nt: TGTGCCAGCAGCCCTGACTGGGGGGAGTCCACCTTC

abundance: .
d_gene: .
j_gene: TRBJ2-2
v_gene: TRBV7-3
CDR3aa: CASSPLRNTGELFF
CDR3nt: TGTGCCAGCAGCCCCCTGCGGAACACCGGGGAGCTGTTTTTT

abundance: once
d_gene: TRBD1
j_gene: TRBJ2-5
v_gene: TRBV5-1
CDR3aa: CASSPPDRGDGETQYF
CDR3nt: TGTGCCAGCAGCCCGCCGGACAGGGGTGATGGGGAGACCCAGTACTTC

abundance: many
d_gene: .
j_gene: TRBJ1-5
v_gene: TRBV20-1
CDR3aa: CSASPRKVEQPQHF
CDR3nt: TGCAGTGCTAGTCCCCGAAAAGTGGAGCAGCCCCAGCATTTT

abundance: .
d_gene: TRBD1
j_gene: TRBJ1-2
v_gene: TRBV19
CDR3aa: CARAGTENGYTF
CDR3nt: TGTGCCAGGGCCGGGACAGAAAATGGCTACACCTTC

abundance: .
d_gene: .
j_gene: TRBJ2-7
v_gene: TRBV2
CDR3aa: CASSFEVSSYGEHF
CDR3nt: TGTGCCAGCAGCTTTGAAGTTTCATCCTACGGGGAGCACTTC

abundance: .
d_gene: TRBD1
j_gene: TRBJ1-6
v_gene: TRBV5-4
CDR3aa: CASSTGQGVGSPLHF
CDR3nt: TGTGCCAGCAGCACGGGACAGGGGGTTGGCTCACCCCTCCACTTT

abundance: many
d_gene: TRBD1
j_gene: TRBJ1-6
v_gene: TRBV4-2
CDR3aa: CASSHFEGATNSPLHF
CDR3nt: TGTGCCAGCAGCCATTTCGAGGGGGCCACGAATTCACCCCTCCACTTT

abundance: many
d_gene: .
j_gene: TRBJ1-1
v_gene: TRBV4-2
CDR3aa: CASSQYRNTEAFF
CDR3nt: TGTGCCAGCAGCCAGTACAGGAACACTGAAGCTTTCTTT

abundance: once
d_gene: .
j_gene: TRBJ1-1
v_gene: TRBV14
CDR3aa: CASSLATGWSTEAFF
CDR3nt: TGTGCCAGCAGCCTGGCTACAGGGTGGTCAACTGAAGCTTTCTTT

abundance: .
d_gene: TRBD1
j_gene: TRBJ1-1
v_gene: TRBV7-3
CDR3aa: CASSLHGQGDYGYF
CDR3nt: TGTGCCAGCAGCTTACACGGACAGGGCGACTATGGCTACTTT

abundance: many
d_gene: TRBD1
j_gene: TRBJ2-5
v_gene: TRBV12-3/TRBV12-4
CDR3aa: CASSLGGQGRETQYF
CDR3nt: TGTGCCAGCAGTTTAGGGGGACAGGGGAGGGAGACCCAGTACTTC

abundance: few
d_gene: .
j_gene: TRBJ2-5
v_gene: TRBV9
CDR3aa: CASSVEGGRETQYF
CDR3nt: TGTGCCAGCAGCGTAGAGGGGGGTCGGGAGACCCAGTACTTC

abundance: .
d_gene: .
j_gene: TRBJ2-3
v_gene: TRBV12-3/TRBV12-4
CDR3aa: CASRRRPEATQYF
CDR3nt: TGTGCCAGCAGAAGACGTCCAGAGGCTACGCAGTATTTT

abundance: few
d_gene: .
j_gene: TRBJ1-1
v_gene: TRBV10-2
CDR3aa: CASSEGDTEAFF
CDR3nt: TGCGCCAGCAGTGAGGGGGACACTGAAGCTTTCTTT

abundance: .
d_gene: .
j_gene: TRBJ1-1
v_gene: TRBV11-2
CDR3aa: CASTSGLAGGRNTEAFF
CDR3nt: TGTGCCAGCACCTCAGGGCTAGCGGGGGGGCGAAACACTGAAGCTTTCTTT

abundance: .
d_gene: .
j_gene: TRBJ2-3
v_gene: TRBV25-1
CDR3aa: CSSSALPRAGDTQYF
CDR3nt: TGTTCCAGCAGTGCCCTACCGCGAGCGGGTGATACGCAGTATTTT

abundance: .
d_gene: TRBD1
j_gene: TRBJ1-6
v_gene: TRBV7-2
CDR3aa: CASSTGQGYDTPLYF
CDR3nt: TGTGCCAGCAGCACCGGACAGGGGTATGATACGCCCCTTTACTTT

abundance: .
d_gene: .
j_gene: TRBJ1-1
v_gene: TRBV7-2
CDR3aa: CASSFSGHRPYEF
CDR3nt: TGTGCCAGCAGCTTTTCGGGGCACAGGCCTTACGAGTTT

abundance: .
d_gene: .
j_gene: TRBJ2-5
v_gene: TRBV5-5
CDR3aa: CASSFLEGQYF
CDR3nt: TGTGCCAGCAGCTTCCTGGAGGGCCAGTACTTC